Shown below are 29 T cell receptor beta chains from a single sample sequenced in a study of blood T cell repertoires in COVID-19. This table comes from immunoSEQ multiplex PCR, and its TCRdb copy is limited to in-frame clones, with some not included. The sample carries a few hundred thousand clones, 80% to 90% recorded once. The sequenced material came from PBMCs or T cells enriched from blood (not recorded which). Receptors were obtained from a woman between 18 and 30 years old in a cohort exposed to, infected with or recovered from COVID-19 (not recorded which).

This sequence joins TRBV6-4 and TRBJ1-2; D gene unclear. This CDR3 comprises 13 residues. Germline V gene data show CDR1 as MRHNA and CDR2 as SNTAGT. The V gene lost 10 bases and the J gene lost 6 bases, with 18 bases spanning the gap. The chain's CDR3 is CATRATGIHGYTF. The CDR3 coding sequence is TGTGCCACTCGAGCTACGGGGATCCATGGCTACACCTTC.

CDR3 bases: TGTGCCAGCAGCCAAGATCGGGCGGGGGGCGAAGATGAAAAACTGTTTTTT. This gives the protein CASSQDRAGGEDEKLFF. V gene TRBV3-1 (or the pseudogene TRBV3-2) combines with J gene TRBJ1-4, with D possibly being TRBD1 (6 bases). The CDR3 totals 17 residues. Trimming took 0 bases from V and 6 from J, leaving 17 bases between them. CDR1 is LGHDT, CDR2 YNNKEL, per germline (reference sequence).

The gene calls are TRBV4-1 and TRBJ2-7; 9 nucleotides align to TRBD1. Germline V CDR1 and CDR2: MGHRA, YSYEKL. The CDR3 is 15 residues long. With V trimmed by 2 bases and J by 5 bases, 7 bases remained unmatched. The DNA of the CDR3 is TGCGCCAGCAGCCAAAGGGACAGGGCCTCGGACGAGCAGTACTTC. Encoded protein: CASSQRDRASDEQYF.

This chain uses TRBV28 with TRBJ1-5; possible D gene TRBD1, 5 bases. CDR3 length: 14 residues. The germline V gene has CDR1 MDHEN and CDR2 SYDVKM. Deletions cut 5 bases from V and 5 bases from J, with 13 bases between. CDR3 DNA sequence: TGTGCCAGCAGTCTTGACAGCGCGGATCAGCCCCAGCATTTT. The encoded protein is CASSLDSADQPQHF.

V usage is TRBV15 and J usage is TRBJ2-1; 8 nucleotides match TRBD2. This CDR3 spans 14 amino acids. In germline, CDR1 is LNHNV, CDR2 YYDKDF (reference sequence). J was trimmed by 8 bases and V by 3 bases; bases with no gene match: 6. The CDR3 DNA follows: TGTGCCACCAGCAGCGGGAGGGGGTCGTATGAGCAGTTCTTC. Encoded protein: CATSSGRGSYEQFF.

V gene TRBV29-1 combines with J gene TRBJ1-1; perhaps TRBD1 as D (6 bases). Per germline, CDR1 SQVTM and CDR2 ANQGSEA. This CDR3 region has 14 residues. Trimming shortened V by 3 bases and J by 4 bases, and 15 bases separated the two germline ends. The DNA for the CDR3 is TGCAGCGTTGATGGGGGTAGGGGGTCCACTGAAGCTTTCTTT. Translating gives CSVDGGRGSTEAFF.

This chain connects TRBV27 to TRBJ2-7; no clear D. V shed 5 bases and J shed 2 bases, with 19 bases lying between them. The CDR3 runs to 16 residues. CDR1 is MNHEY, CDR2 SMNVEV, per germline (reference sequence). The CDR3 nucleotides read TGTGCCAGCAGTAACGCTTTGGTACAGTATCCCTACGAGCAGTACTTC. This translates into CASSNALVQYPYEQYF.

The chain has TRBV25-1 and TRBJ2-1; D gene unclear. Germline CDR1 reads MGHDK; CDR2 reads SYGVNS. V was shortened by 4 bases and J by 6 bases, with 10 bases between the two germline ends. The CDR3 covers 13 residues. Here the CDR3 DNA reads TGTGCCAGCAGTGTCACTTTATTCAATGAGCAGTTCTTC. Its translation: CASSVTLFNEQFF.

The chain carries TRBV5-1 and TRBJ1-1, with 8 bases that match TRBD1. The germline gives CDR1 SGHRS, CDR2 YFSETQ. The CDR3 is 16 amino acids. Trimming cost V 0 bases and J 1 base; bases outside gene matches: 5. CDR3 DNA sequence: TGCGCCAGCAGCTTGGACCTACAGGGGGGGAACACTGAAGCTTTCTTT. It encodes CASSLDLQGGNTEAFF. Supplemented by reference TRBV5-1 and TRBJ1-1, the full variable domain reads KAGVTQTPRYLIKTRGQQVTLSCSPISGHRSVSWYQQTPGQGLQFLFEYFSETQRNKGNFPGRFSGRQFSNSRSEMNVSTLELGDSALYLCASSLDLQGGNTEAFFGQGTRLTVV.

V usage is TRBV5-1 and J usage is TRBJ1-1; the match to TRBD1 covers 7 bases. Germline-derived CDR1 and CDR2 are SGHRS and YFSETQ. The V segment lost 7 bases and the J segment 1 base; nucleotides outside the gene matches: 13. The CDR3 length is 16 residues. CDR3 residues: CASQVVGGVTNTEAFF. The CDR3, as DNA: TGCGCCAGCCAGGTAGTAGGGGGCGTAACGAACACTGAAGCTTTCTTT.

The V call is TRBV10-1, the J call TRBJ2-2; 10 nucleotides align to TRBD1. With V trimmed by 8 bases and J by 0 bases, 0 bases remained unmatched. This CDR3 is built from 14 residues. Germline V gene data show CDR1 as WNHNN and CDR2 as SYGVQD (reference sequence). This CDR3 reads CASGTGANTGELFF. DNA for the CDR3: TGCGCCAGCGGGACAGGGGCGAACACCGGGGAGCTGTTTTTT.

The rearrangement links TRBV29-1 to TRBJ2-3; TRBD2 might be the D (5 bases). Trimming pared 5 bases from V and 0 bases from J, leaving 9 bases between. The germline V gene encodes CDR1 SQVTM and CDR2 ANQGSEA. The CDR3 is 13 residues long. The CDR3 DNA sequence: TGCAGCGTTCCCGCGGGTAGCACAGATACGCAGTATTTT. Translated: CSVPAGSTDTQYF.

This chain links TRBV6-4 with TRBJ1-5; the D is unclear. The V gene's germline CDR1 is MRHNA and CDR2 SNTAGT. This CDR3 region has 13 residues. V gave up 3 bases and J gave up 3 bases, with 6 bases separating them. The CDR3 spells CASSEQFNQPQHF. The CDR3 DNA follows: TGTGCCAGCAGTGAACAGTTCAATCAGCCCCAGCATTTT.

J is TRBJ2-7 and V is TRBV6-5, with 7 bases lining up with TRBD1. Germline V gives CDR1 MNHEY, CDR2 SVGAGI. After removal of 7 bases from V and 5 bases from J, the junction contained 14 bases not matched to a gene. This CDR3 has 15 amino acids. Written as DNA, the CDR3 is TGTGCCAGCAAAGCCGGGACAGAGCTTTTGCACGAGCAGTACTTC. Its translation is CASKAGTELLHEQYF.

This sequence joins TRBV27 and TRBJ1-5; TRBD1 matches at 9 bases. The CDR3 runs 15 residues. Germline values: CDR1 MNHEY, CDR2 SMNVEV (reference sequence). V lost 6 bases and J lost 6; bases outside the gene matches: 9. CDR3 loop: CASRPNTGGGQPQHF. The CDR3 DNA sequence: TGTGCCAGCAGGCCAAATACAGGGGGCGGTCAGCCCCAGCATTTT.

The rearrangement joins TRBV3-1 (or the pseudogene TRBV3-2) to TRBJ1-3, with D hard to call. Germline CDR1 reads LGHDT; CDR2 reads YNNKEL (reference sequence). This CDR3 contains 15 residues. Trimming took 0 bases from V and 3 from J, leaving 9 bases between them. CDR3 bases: TGTGCCAGCAGCCAAGAAGGAGGGAATGGAAACACCATATATTTT. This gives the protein CASSQEGGNGNTIYF.

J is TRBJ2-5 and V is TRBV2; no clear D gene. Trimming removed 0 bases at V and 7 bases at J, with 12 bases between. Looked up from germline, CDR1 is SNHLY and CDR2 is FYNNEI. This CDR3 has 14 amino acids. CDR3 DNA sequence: TGTGCCAGCAGTGAAGCGAGGTCCGCCGGGACCCAGTACTTC. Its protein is CASSEARSAGTQYF.

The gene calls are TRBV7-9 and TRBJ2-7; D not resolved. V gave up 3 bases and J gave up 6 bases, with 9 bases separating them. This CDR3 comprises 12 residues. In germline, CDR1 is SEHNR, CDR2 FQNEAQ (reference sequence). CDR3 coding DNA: TGTGCCAGCAGCTTGAGCACTGGCGAGCAGTACTTC. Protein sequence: CASSLSTGEQYF.

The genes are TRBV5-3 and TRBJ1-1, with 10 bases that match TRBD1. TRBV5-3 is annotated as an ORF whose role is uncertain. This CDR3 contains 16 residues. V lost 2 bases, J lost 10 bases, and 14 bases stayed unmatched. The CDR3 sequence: CARSLTRQGARTGAFF. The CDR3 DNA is TGTGCCAGAAGCTTAACCAGACAGGGGGCGCGGACAGGAGCTTTCTTT.

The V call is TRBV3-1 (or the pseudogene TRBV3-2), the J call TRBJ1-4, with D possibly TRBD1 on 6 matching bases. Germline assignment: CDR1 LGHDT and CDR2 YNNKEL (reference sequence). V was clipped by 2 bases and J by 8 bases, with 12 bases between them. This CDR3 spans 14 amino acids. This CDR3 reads CASSQRGIYEKLFF. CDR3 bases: TGTGCCAGCAGCCAAAGGGGGATTTACGAAAAACTGTTTTTT.

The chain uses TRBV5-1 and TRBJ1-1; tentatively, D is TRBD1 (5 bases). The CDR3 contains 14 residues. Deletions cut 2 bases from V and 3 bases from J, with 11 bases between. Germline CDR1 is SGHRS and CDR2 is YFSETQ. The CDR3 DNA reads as TGCGCCAGCAGCTTACAGGCCATCGACACTGAAGCTTTCTTT. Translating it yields CASSLQAIDTEAFF.

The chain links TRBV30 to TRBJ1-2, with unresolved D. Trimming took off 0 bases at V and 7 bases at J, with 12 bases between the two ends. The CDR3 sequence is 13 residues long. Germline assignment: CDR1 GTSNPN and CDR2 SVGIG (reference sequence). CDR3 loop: CAWSVAGWAGYTF. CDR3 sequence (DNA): TGTGCCTGGAGTGTGGCGGGTTGGGCTGGCTACACCTTC.

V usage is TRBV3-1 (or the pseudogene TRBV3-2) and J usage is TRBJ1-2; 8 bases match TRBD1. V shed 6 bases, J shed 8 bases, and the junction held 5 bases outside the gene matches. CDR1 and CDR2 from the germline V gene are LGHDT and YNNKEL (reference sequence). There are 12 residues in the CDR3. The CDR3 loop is CASRLQGEGYTF. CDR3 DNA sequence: TGTGCCAGCAGACTACAGGGGGAAGGCTACACCTTC.

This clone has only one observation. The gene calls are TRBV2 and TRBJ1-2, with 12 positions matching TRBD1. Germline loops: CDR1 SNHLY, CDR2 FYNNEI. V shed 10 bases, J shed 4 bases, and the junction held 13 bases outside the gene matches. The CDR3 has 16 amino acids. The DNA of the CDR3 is TGTGCCACCCGCCCCGGGACAGGGGGCGCACCCTATGGCTACACCTTC. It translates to CATRPGTGGAPYGYTF.

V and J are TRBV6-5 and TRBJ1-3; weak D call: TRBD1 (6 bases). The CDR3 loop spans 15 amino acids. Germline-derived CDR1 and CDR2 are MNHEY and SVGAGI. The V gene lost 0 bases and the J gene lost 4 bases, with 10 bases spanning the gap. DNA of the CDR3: TGTGCCAGCAGTTACTCGCAACAGGGAGGAAACACCATATATTTT. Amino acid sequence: CASSYSQQGGNTIYF.

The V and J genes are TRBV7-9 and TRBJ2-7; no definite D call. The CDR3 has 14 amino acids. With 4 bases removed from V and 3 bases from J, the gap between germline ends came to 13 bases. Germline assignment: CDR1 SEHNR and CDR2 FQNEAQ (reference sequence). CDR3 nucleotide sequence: TGTGCCAGCAGCTCCACGCCTACGGGCTACGAGCAGTACTTC. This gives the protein CASSSTPTGYEQYF.

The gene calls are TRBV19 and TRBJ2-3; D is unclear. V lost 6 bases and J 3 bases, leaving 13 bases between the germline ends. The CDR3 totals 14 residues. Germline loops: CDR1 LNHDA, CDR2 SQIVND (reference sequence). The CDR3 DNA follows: TGTGCCAGTAGACAATTATTACAGACAGATACGCAGTATTTT. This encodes CASRQLLQTDTQYF.

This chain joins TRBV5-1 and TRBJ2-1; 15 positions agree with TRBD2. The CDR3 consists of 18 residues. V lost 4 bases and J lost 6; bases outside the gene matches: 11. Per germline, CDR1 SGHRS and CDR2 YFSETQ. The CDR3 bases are TGCGCCAGCAGCCCCGGGACTAGCGGGAGGATCAGTGTCAATGAGCAGTTCTTC. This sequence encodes CASSPGTSGRISVNEQFF.

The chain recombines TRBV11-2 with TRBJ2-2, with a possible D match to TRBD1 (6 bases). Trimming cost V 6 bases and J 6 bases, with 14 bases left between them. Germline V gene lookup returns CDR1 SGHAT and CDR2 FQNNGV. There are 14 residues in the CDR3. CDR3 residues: CASSSQGRAGELFF. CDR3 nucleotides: TGTGCCAGCAGTTCACAGGGTCGCGCCGGGGAGCTGTTTTTT.